This T cell receptor (beta chain) appears in the sequencing data of a study of T cell responses to AZD1222 COVID-19 vaccine. As for the study in general: Second doses at about 4 or about 12 weeks were pooled.

Germline V gene data show CDR1 as MNHEY and CDR2 as SMNVEV (reference sequence). V was pared by 4 bases and J by 3 bases, with 27 bases between. The CDR3 totals 19 residues. Libraries were prepared by immunoSEQ multiplex PCR; TCRdb keeps only in-frame clonotypes and omits some of them. The sample contains around 170,000 clones, approximately 91% of which appear only once. The source of this sequence is an adult in good health. V gene TRBV27 combines with J gene TRBJ1-2, with TRBD1 as a possible D gene (6 bases). The source was peripheral blood, collected on day 0 of AZD1222 vaccination. This CDR3 reads CASSSLGDTLPLADYGYTF. The CDR3 coding sequence is TGTGCCAGCAGTTCCCTAGGGGACACCCTACCATTGGCCGACTATGGCTACACCTTC.